These 15 T cell receptor beta chains came from one sample sequenced in a study of identical twins. One entry per CDR3 protein results from TCRdb running MiXCR on the 5' RACE reads. This repertoire shows 1.5 million or so distinct CDR3 sequences, less than 35% found once; its top ten account for about 0.3%. The sample consisted of cord blood. The origin of the receptors is a newborn girl in good health.

This chain uses TRBV3-1 with TRBJ1-2; 7 bases are a match to TRBD1. Germline loops: CDR1 LGHDT, CDR2 YNNKEL (reference sequence). The CDR3 is 18 residues long. The J segment lost 2 bases and the V segment lost 4 bases, leaving 16 bases of the junction unmatched. CDR3 sequence reads: CASSPRAPTRGQNYGYTF. The CDR3 DNA reads TGTGCCAGCAGCCCCCGCGCCCCCACACGGGGACAGAACTATGGCTACACCTTC.

The table lists this clonotype with many counts. V and J are TRBV24-1 and TRBJ2-5; TRBD2 is a possible D gene (5 bases). Trimming cost V 4 bases and J 8 bases, with 13 bases left between them. Germline CDR1 is KGHDR and CDR2 is SFDVKD. The CDR3 is made up of 13 amino acids. CDR3 coding DNA: TGTGCCACCAGTGACTCATGGGAGTCAACCCAGTACTTC. Translated, it gives CATSDSWESTQYF.

The V and J genes are TRBV7-2 and TRBJ1-1; D is undetermined. CDR1 and CDR2 (germline): SGHTA, FQGNSA. V shed 5 bases and J shed 4 bases, with 14 bases lying between them. This CDR3 comprises 14 residues. Written as DNA, the CDR3 is TGTGCCAGCAGCCCGGGCTCAGGTATCACTGAAGCTTTCTTT. Its translation is CASSPGSGITEAFF.

This clonotype was counted between two and nine times. The genes are TRBV20-1 and TRBJ2-7; 14 positions agree with TRBD2. This CDR3 has 14 residues. Losses at the gene ends were 5 bases for V and 6 bases for J; bases not matched to a gene: 6. The germline CDR1 and CDR2 sequences are DFQATT and SNEGSKA (reference sequence). CDR3 DNA sequence: TGCAGTGCTGACGGGACTAGCGGGGGAGTCGAGCAGTACTTC. Protein product: CSADGTSGGVEQYF.

The chain combines TRBV12-3 or TRBV12-4 with TRBJ2-2, with 15 bases lining up with TRBD2. The CDR3 is 14 residues long. J was trimmed by 7 bases and V by 10 bases; bases with no gene match: 4. The chain's CDR3 is CATPGLAGGGELFF. CDR3 nucleotide sequence: TGTGCCACCCCGGGACTAGCGGGAGGCGGGGAGCTGTTTTTT.

The chain uses TRBV29-1 and TRBJ1-2; D perhaps matches TRBD1 (6 bases). CDR1 and CDR2 from the germline V gene are SQVTM and ANQGSEA. Trimming left V 6 bases short and J 2 bases short, with 19 bases between. The CDR3 is 15 residues long. CDR3 sequence: CSVQSLPGTNYGYTF. Written as DNA, the CDR3 is TGCAGCGTGCAGTCCCTCCCCGGGACAAACTATGGCTACACCTTC.

This clonotype has only a few counts. This chain links TRBV10-3 with TRBJ2-3, with 10 bases that match TRBD2. The germline CDR1 and CDR2 sequences are ENHRY and SYGVKD. The CDR3 has 15 amino acids. V was pared by 4 bases and J by 5 bases, with 6 bases of the junction left unmatched. The CDR3 here is CAISGGGLAQDTQYF. For the CDR3, the DNA is TGTGCCATCAGTGGGGGGGGACTAGCGCAAGATACGCAGTATTTT.

The chain carries TRBV7-8 and TRBJ1-1; perhaps TRBD1 as D (6 bases). CDR3 length equals 12 residues. The germline V gene encodes CDR1 SGHVS and CDR2 FQNEAQ. Trimming took 5 bases from V and 10 from J, leaving 14 bases between them. CDR3: CASSPQGWVAFF. CDR3 in DNA: TGTGCCAGCAGCCCCCAGGGGTGGGTAGCTTTCTTT.

As for this clonotype: A much larger clonotype is one base distant, so this may be a read error. The V and J genes are TRBV4-2 and TRBJ1-6, with a weak D call TRBD1 (5 bases). Germline assignment: CDR1 LGHNA and CDR2 YNFKEQ. CDR3 length: 15 residues. This CDR3 reads CASSQEQANNPPLHF. The DNA of the CDR3 is TGTGCCAGCAGCCAGGAACAGGCGAATAATCCACCCCTCCACTTT.

This clonotype was counted many times. The chain is built from TRBV27 and TRBJ2-7, with D uncertain. Between the trimmed V and J ends, which lost 0 bases and 6 bases, there was a span of 12 bases. Germline assignment: CDR1 MNHEY and CDR2 SMNVEV (reference sequence). The CDR3 is 14 amino acids. CDR3 nucleotides: TGTGCCAGCAGTTTATCTGACACTCCCATCGAGCAGTACTTC. Translation: CASSLSDTPIEQYF.

This clonotype appeared a few times. This sequence joins TRBV29-1 and TRBJ2-4; D may be TRBD1 or TRBD2 (5 bases each). The CDR3 covers 14 residues. CDR1 is SQVTM and CDR2 is ANQGSEA in the germline V gene. Trimming pared 6 bases from V and 13 bases from J, leaving 25 bases between. The CDR3 DNA sequence: TGCAGCGTAGCAGCGGCGGTAGGGGATTACGGGCAGTACTTC. Residues: CSVAAAVGDYGQYF.

There are a few counts of this clonotype. Being one base from a much bigger clone, this may be a read error. The V and J genes are TRBV7-9 and TRBJ2-3; 13 nucleotides line up with TRBD2. The CDR3 totals 16 residues. The V and J ends lost 1 base and 4 bases, in that order; junction bases with no gene match: 2. CDR1 is SEHNR and CDR2 is FQNEAQ in the germline V gene (reference sequence). The CDR3 region is CASSLGTSGSSDTQYF. CDR3 DNA: TGTGCCAGCAGCTTAGGGACTAGCGGGAGCTCAGATACGCAGTATTTT. Supplemented by reference TRBV7-9 and TRBJ2-3, the full variable domain reads DTGVSQNPRHKITKRGQNVTFRCDPISEHNRLYWYRQTLGQGPEFLTYFQNEAQLEKSRLLSDRFSAERPKGSFSTLEIQRTEQGDSAMYLCASSLGTSGSSDTQYFGPGTRLTVL.

The J gene is TRBJ1-1, the V gene TRBV20-1; a possible D gene is TRBD1 (5 bases). Germline V gene lookup returns CDR1 DFQATT and CDR2 SNEGSKA (reference sequence). The CDR3 spans 14 residues. Between the trimmed V and J ends, which lost 4 bases and 2 bases, there was a span of 14 bases. The CDR3 region is CSATSLDSNTEAFF. For the CDR3, the DNA is TGCAGTGCTACTAGCCTCGACAGTAACACTGAAGCTTTCTTT.

The table lists this clonotype with a few counts. This chain joins TRBV20-1 and TRBJ2-7, with unresolved D. The CDR3 has 12 residues. Trimming took 6 bases from V and 2 from J, leaving 11 bases between them. CDR1 DFQATT and CDR2 SNEGSKA come from the germline V gene (reference sequence). The CDR3 spells CSAKDGAYEQYF. In nucleotides, the CDR3 is TGCAGTGCCAAGGACGGAGCCTACGAGCAGTACTTC.

The CDR3 sequence is CSVRGDFDYEQYF. The CDR3 nucleotides read TGCAGCGTCCGAGGGGACTTTGACTACGAGCAGTACTTC. The gene calls are TRBV29-1 and TRBJ2-7, with a possible D match to TRBD2 (6 bases). The CDR3 runs to 13 residues. The germline gives CDR1 SQVTM, CDR2 ANQGSEA. The germline V and J ends were trimmed by 6 bases and 3 bases, with 15 bases remaining between them.